The 25 T cell receptor beta chains presented below share a single source sample, sequenced in a study of identifying expanded T cells in peripheral blood. Sequencing used immunoSEQ multiplex PCR; TCRdb keeps in-frame clones, though not all of them. The profile shows around 75,000 clones, roughly 90% of them singletons. Sequenced input: blood. Receptors originate from a person aged 18 to 75 in good health.

The chain is built from TRBV7-2 and TRBJ2-3; 8 bases are a match to TRBD2. Per germline, CDR1 SGHTA and CDR2 FQGNSA. With V trimmed by 6 bases and J by 4 bases, 9 bases remained unmatched. CDR3 size: 15 residues. The CDR3 spells CASSFAGGGPDTQYF. The CDR3 DNA reads TGTGCCAGCAGTTTTGCGGGAGGAGGGCCAGATACGCAGTATTTT.

This clone was counted once. The chain has TRBV5-6 and TRBJ2-7; possible D gene TRBD1, 5 bases. CDR3 size: 13 residues. The V gene lost 2 bases and the J gene lost 3 bases, with 9 bases spanning the gap. Per the germline V gene, CDR1 is SGHDT and CDR2 is YYEEEE. The CDR3 bases are TGTGCCAGCAGCTTACAGGATTTCTACGAGCAGTACTTC. The encoded protein is CASSLQDFYEQYF.

The rearrangement joins TRBV15 to TRBJ1-5; D gene ambiguous. This CDR3 has 13 amino acids. Trimming removed 0 bases at V and 7 bases at J, with 7 bases between. Looked up from germline, CDR1 is LNHNV and CDR2 is YYDKDF (reference sequence). CDR3 loop: CATSREREQPQHF. Written as DNA, the CDR3 is TGTGCCACCAGCAGAGAAAGGGAACAGCCCCAGCATTTT.

This clone was picked up one time. The rearrangement joins TRBV5-1 to TRBJ1-2, with 7 bases matching TRBD1. The length of the CDR3 is 15 residues. Germline CDR1 is SGHRS and CDR2 is YFSETQ. The V and J ends lost 1 base and 4 bases, in that order; junction bases with no gene match: 7. CDR3 DNA sequence: TGCGCCAGCAGCTTGACAGGGGTTACCCCCTATGGCTACACCTTC. It encodes CASSLTGVTPYGYTF.

As to this clone: An end of the junction differs from the germline gene, which may be a read error. The V and J genes are TRBV7-2 and TRBJ1-1; D is possibly TRBD1 (5 bases). Germline CDR1 and CDR2: SGHTA and FQGNSA. The CDR3 has 12 residues. The CDR3 sequence: CASSPAGSGFIF. CDR3 in DNA: TGTGCCAGCAGCCCAGCAGGGTCAGGGTTCATCTTT. Based on the CDR3 plus reference TRBV7-2 and TRBJ1-1, the full variable domain is GAGVSQSPSNKVTEKGKDVELRCDPISGHTALYWYRQSLGQGLEFLIYFQGNSAPDKSGLPSDRFSAERTGGSVSTLTIQRTQQEDSAVYLCASSPAGSGFIFGQGTRLTVV.

The chain combines TRBV2 with TRBJ2-1; 9 bases map to TRBD2. The CDR3 loop spans 15 amino acids. V gave up 4 bases and J gave up 4 bases; unmatched junction bases: 5. CDR1 and CDR2 (germline): SNHLY, FYNNEI. The CDR3 nucleotides are TGTGCCAGCAGTGTAGCAGCGGGAGGATACAATGAGCAGTTCTTC. Its translation: CASSVAAGGYNEQFF.

The chain employs TRBV5-6 and TRBJ2-7; 8 bases match TRBD2. Germline V gene lookup returns CDR1 SGHDT and CDR2 YYEEEE. V shed 4 bases and J 0 bases; nucleotides not matched to a gene: 9. CDR3 length: 16 residues. The CDR3: CASSTLVAGISYEQYF. CDR3 bases: TGTGCCAGCAGCACCCTCGTAGCGGGAATCTCCTACGAGCAGTACTTC.

This clone was observed once. The genes are TRBV11-2 and TRBJ1-2; TRBD1 is a possible D gene (5 bases). The CDR3 has 15 residues. In germline, CDR1 is SGHAT, CDR2 FQNNGV. The V gene lost 3 bases and the J gene lost 0 bases, with 11 bases spanning the gap. The CDR3, as DNA: TGTGCCAGCAGCTTCTATGCAGGGACTAACTATGGCTACACCTTC. Its translation: CASSFYAGTNYGYTF. Supplemented by reference TRBV11-2 and TRBJ1-2, the full variable domain reads EAGVAQSPRYKIIEKRQSVAFWCNPISGHATLYWYQQILGQGPKLLIQFQNNGVVDDSQLPKDRFSAERLKGVDSTLKIQPAKLEDSAVYLCASSFYAGTNYGYTFGSGTRLTVV.

This sequence joins TRBV10-3 and TRBJ1-2, with 10 bases that match TRBD1. The germline V gene encodes CDR1 ENHRY and CDR2 SYGVKD. The CDR3 covers 13 residues. V lost 6 bases to trimming and J lost 5 bases; unmatched junction nucleotides: 3. The CDR3 spells CAIRTGGVYGYTF. The DNA for the CDR3 is TGTGCCATCAGGACAGGGGGCGTGTATGGCTACACCTTC.

In DNA form, the CDR3 reads TGTGCTAGTGGTCTCCGACCAGATACGCAGTATTTT. Its translation: CASGLRPDTQYF. The V call is TRBV12-5, the J call TRBJ2-3; D remains unclear. The CDR3 has 12 residues. V was shortened by 5 bases and J by 4 bases, with 7 bases between the two germline ends. Per the germline V gene, CDR1 is LGHNT and CDR2 is FRNRAP.

J is TRBJ2-3 and V is TRBV25-1; D not resolved. The CDR3 spans 12 residues. V lost 8 bases, J lost 5 bases, and 11 bases lay in between. CDR1 and CDR2 from the germline V gene are MGHDK and SYGVNS. For the CDR3, the DNA is TGTGCCAGCGCCAATGACGGAGATACGCAGTATTTT. Amino acid sequence: CASANDGDTQYF.

This chain connects TRBV21-1 to TRBJ2-5; no DNA check was done on the table's D call, TRBD1. TRBV21-1 is reported as a pseudogene. CDR3 length: 18 amino acids. The CDR3: CASSIGQGGAGILETQYF. Written as DNA, the CDR3 is TGTGCCAGCAGCATCGGACAGGGAGGTGCGGGGATACTCGAGACCCAGTACTTC.

This sequence joins TRBV7-3 and TRBJ2-3; D unresolved. CDR1 and CDR2 (germline): SGHTA, FQGTGA. The CDR3 sequence is 14 residues long. Trimming pared 2 bases from V and 0 bases from J, leaving 6 bases between. The CDR3 bases are TGTGCCAGCAGCTTAGTGGGAAGCACAGATACGCAGTATTTT. The encoded protein is CASSLVGSTDTQYF.

V gene TRBV18 combines with J gene TRBJ2-1; perhaps TRBD2 as D (5 bases). Germline CDR1 KGHSH, CDR2 LQKENI. Between the trimmed V and J ends, which lost 0 bases and 6 bases, there was a span of 9 bases. The CDR3 has 14 amino acids. This chain's CDR3 is CASSPPGSRNEQFF. The CDR3, as DNA: TGTGCCAGCTCACCACCGGGGAGCCGCAATGAGCAGTTCTTC.

This chain connects TRBV4-1 to TRBJ2-3; 9 positions match TRBD2. The V gene's germline CDR1 is MGHRA and CDR2 YSYEKL. This CDR3 is built from 19 residues. The trim removed 1 base at V and 0 bases at J, leaving 11 bases unmatched. CDR3 sequence: CASSQVIGGTSGSTDTQYF. The CDR3 coding sequence is TGCGCCAGCAGCCAAGTGATTGGGGGTACTAGCGGGAGCACAGATACGCAGTATTTT.

The CDR3 DNA follows: TGTGCCAGCAGCCCGGGGACGACGGTTTTGGAGACCCAGTACTTC. As protein: CASSPGTTVLETQYF. The chain combines TRBV7-7 with TRBJ2-5; the D gene could be TRBD1 or TRBD2 (5 bases each). From germline, CDR1 is SSHAT and CDR2 FNYEAQ (reference sequence). The CDR3 is made up of 15 amino acids. V shed 5 bases and J shed 5 bases, with 18 bases lying between them.

V usage is TRBV5-6 and J usage is TRBJ1-2; D is uncertain. In germline, CDR1 is SGHDT, CDR2 YYEEEE. Trimming removed 0 bases at V and 0 bases at J, with 9 bases between. The CDR3 is made up of 15 amino acids. CDR3 coding DNA: TGTGCCAGCAGCTTGGGCCTCCTTACTAACTATGGCTACACCTTC. Its translation: CASSLGLLTNYGYTF.

The V and J genes are TRBV5-1 and TRBJ2-1, with D perhaps being TRBD1 or TRBD2 (5 bases each). With 4 bases removed from V and 4 bases from J, the gap between germline ends came to 18 bases. Germline lookup yields CDR1 SGHRS and CDR2 YFSETQ. The CDR3 totals 16 residues. For the CDR3, the DNA is TGCGCCAGCAGCCTTGGCCGGGACGGAATGTACAATGAGCAGTTCTTC. The encoded protein is CASSLGRDGMYNEQFF.

The chain joins TRBV7-2 to TRBJ1-1; D might be TRBD1 (5 bases). The CDR3 sequence is 14 residues long. CDR1 is SGHTA, CDR2 FQGNSA, per germline. Trimming took 1 base from V and 4 from J, leaving 10 bases between them. The CDR3 here is CASSLVGGGTEAFF. CDR3 nucleotide sequence: TGTGCCAGCAGCTTAGTTGGGGGAGGCACTGAAGCTTTCTTT.

The rearrangement joins TRBV6-5 to TRBJ1-6; possibly TRBD1 for D (6 bases). This CDR3 has 13 residues. In germline, CDR1 is MNHEY, CDR2 SVGAGI. V was clipped by 0 bases and J by 11 bases, with 8 bases between them. The CDR3 DNA follows: TGTGCCAGCAGTTACTCGGACAGCGCACCCCTCCACTTT. Encoded protein: CASSYSDSAPLHF.

The rearrangement joins TRBV7-2 to TRBJ2-7; weak D call: TRBD1 (7 bases). Germline V lookup: CDR1 SGHTA, CDR2 FQGNSA. This CDR3 spans 14 amino acids. Trimming pared 5 bases from V and 3 bases from J, leaving 14 bases between. The CDR3 nucleotides are TGTGCCAGCAGCGTCGGGGGACAGCTCTACGAGCAGTACTTC. Protein: CASSVGGQLYEQYF.

The chain uses TRBV28 and TRBJ1-2; 10 bases are shared with TRBD1. The germline CDR1 and CDR2 sequences are MDHEN and SYDVKM. The CDR3 extends over 19 amino acids. Germline trimming cut 4 bases from V and 0 bases from J; bases unmatched to any gene: 14. As DNA, the CDR3 is TGTGCCAGCAGTTCACATTCCGGGACAGGGGTCAAAGCTAACTATGGCTACACCTTC. Protein product: CASSSHSGTGVKANYGYTF.

The V and J genes are TRBV6-6 and TRBJ2-7, with D possibly TRBD2 on 6 matching bases. Germline V lookup: CDR1 MNHNY, CDR2 SVGAGI (reference sequence). The CDR3 covers 14 residues. The germline V and J ends were trimmed by 3 bases and 2 bases, with 11 bases remaining between them. CDR3 in DNA: TGTGCCAGCAGTTATTCGGCGGGACCCTACGAGCAGTACTTC. Protein: CASSYSAGPYEQYF.

The chain joins TRBV4-3 to TRBJ1-5; 7 bases align to TRBD1. The V and J ends lost 4 bases and 5 bases, in that order; junction bases with no gene match: 5. There are 14 residues in the CDR3. CDR1 and CDR2 (germline): LGHNA, YSLEER. Written as DNA, the CDR3 is TGCGCCAGCAGCCTGACAGGGATGGATCAGCCCCAGCATTTT. As protein: CASSLTGMDQPQHF.

This clone was observed a handful of times. The chain couples TRBV12-5 to TRBJ2-7; 8 bases match TRBD1. Germline lookup yields CDR1 LGHNT and CDR2 FRNRAP. The CDR3 extends over 14 amino acids. The junction had 5 bases not matched to a gene; V was cut back by 7 bases and J by 0 bases. As DNA, the CDR3 is TGTGCTAGTGCCCGGGACAGGAGCTCCTACGAGCAGTACTTC. Translation gives CASARDRSSYEQYF.